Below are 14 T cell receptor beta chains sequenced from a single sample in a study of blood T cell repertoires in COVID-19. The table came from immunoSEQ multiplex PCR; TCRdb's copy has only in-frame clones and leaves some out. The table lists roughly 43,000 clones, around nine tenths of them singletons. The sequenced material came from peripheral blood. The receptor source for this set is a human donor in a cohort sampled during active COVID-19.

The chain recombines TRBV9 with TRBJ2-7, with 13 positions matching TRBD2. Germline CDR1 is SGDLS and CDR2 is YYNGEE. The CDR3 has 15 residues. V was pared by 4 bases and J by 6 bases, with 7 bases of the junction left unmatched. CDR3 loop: CASSPWTSGRGEQYF. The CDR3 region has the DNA TGTGCCAGCAGCCCCTGGACTAGCGGGAGAGGCGAGCAGTACTTC.

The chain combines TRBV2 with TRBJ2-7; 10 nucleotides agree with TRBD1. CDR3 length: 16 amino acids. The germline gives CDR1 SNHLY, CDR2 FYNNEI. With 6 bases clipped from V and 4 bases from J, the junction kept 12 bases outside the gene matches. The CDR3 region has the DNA TGTGCCAGCAGGGAACTAGACAGGGGGCGCCTTTACGAGCAGTACTTC. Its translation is CASRELDRGRLYEQYF.

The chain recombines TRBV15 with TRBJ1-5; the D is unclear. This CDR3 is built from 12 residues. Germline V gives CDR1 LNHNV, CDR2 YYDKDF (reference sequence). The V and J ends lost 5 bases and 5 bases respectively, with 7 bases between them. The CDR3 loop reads CATSRYDQPQHF. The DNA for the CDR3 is TGTGCCACCAGCCGCTACGATCAGCCCCAGCATTTT. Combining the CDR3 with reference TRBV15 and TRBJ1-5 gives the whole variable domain DAMVIQNPRYQVTQFGKPVTLSCSQTLNHNVMYWYQQKSSQAPKLLFHYYDKDFNNEADTPDNFQSRRPNTSFCFLDIRSPGLGDTAMYLCATSRYDQPQHFGDGTRLSIL.

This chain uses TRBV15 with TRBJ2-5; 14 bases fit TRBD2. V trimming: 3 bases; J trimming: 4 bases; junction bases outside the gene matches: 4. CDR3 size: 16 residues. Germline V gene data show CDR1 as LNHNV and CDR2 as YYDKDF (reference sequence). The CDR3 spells CATSRGLAGVGETQYF. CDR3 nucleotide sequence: TGTGCCACCAGCAGGGGACTAGCGGGAGTAGGAGAGACCCAGTACTTC.

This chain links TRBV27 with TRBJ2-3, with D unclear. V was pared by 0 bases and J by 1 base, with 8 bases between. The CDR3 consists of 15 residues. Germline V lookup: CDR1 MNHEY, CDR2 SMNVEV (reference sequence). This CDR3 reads CASSLSIVGTDTQYF. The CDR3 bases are TGTGCCAGCAGTTTATCGATCGTAGGCACAGATACGCAGTATTTT.

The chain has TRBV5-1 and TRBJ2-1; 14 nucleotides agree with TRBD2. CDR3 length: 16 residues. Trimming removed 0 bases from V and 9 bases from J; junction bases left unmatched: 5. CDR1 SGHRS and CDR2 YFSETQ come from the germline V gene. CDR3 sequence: CASSLEGTSGSVEQFF. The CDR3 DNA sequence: TGCGCCAGCAGCTTGGAAGGGACTAGCGGGAGTGTTGAGCAGTTCTTC.

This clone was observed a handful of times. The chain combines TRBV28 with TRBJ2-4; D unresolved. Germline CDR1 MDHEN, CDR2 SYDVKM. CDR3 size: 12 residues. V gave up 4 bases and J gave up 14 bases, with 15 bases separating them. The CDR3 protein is CASSSEEVRKYF. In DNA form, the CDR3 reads TGTGCCAGCAGTTCCGAAGAGGTGCGAAAGTACTTC. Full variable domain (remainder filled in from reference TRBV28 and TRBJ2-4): DVKVTQSSRYLVKRTGEKVFLECVQDMDHENMFWYRQDPGLGLRLIYFSYDVKMKEKGDIPEGYSVSREKKERFSLILESASTNQTSMYLCASSSEEVRKYFGAGTRLSVL.

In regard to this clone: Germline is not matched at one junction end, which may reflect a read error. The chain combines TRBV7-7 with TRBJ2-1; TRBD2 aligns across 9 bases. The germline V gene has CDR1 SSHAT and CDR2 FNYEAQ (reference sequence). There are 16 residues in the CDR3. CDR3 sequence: CASSLSLAGLSNEQFF. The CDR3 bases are TGTGCTAGCAGCTTGAGCCTAGCGGGACTATCCAATGAGCAGTTCTTC.

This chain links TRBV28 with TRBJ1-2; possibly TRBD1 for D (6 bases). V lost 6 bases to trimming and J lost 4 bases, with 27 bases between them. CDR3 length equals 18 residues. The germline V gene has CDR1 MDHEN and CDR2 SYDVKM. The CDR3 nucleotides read TGTGCCAGCAGCACCTCCCAGGGGTTGGAGACCGAGCTCTATGGCTACACCTTC. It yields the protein CASSTSQGLETELYGYTF.

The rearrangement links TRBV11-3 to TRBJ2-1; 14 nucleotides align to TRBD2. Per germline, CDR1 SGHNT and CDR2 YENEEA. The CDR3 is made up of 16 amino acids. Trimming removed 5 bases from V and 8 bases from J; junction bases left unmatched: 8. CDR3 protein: CASSRTTSGRDYEQFF. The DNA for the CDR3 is TGTGCCAGCAGCCGTACGACTAGCGGGAGGGACTATGAGCAGTTCTTC.

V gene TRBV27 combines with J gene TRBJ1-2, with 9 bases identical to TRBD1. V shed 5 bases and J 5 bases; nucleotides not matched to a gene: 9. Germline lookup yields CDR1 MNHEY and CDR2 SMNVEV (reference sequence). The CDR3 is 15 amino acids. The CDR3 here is CASSPGTGNGYGYTF. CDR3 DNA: TGTGCCAGCAGTCCAGGGACAGGGAATGGATATGGCTACACCTTC.

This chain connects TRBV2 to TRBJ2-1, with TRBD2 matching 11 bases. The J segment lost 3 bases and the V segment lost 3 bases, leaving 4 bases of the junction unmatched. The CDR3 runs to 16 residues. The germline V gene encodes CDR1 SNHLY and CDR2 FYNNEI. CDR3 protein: CASSDGLAGDYNEQFF. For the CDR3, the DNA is TGTGCCAGCAGTGACGGACTAGCGGGTGACTACAATGAGCAGTTCTTC.

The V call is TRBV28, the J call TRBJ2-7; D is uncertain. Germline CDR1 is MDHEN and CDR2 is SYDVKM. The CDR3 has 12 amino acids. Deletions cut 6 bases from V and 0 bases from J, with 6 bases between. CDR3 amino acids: CASRKSSYEQYF. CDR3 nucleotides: TGTGCCAGCAGGAAGAGCTCCTACGAGCAGTACTTC. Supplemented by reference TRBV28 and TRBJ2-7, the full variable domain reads DVKVTQSSRYLVKRTGEKVFLECVQDMDHENMFWYRQDPGLGLRLIYFSYDVKMKEKGDIPEGYSVSREKKERFSLILESASTNQTSMYLCASRKSSYEQYFGPGTRLTVT.

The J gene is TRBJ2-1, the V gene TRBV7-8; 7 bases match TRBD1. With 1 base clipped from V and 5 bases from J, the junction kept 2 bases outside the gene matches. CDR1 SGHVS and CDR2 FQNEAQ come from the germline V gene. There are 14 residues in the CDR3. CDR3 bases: TGTGCCAGCAGCTTAGACAGGGGTGACAATGAGCAGTTCTTC. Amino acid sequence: CASSLDRGDNEQFF.